These 20 T cell receptor beta chains were all obtained from the same sample, sequenced in a study of T cell responses to AZD1222 COVID-19 vaccine. Using immunoSEQ multiplex PCR, the repertoire was profiled, and TCRdb retains in-frame clones only, with some absent. Of 120,000 to 150,000 clones in the sample, about 92% were seen once. Here the sequenced sample was peripheral blood, taken on day 0 of AZD1222 vaccination. The receptors shown here come from an adult in good health.

The chain is built from TRBV3-1 (or the pseudogene TRBV3-2) and TRBJ2-3, with D unresolved. CDR1 and CDR2 from the germline V gene are LGHDT and YNNKEL (reference sequence). The CDR3 is 13 residues long. The V end was cut by 0 bases, the J end by 7 bases, with 8 bases between. In DNA form, the CDR3 reads TGTGCCAGCAGCCAAGATCTTGCCTATACGCAGTATTTT. Translated: CASSQDLAYTQYF.

V gene TRBV6-5 combines with J gene TRBJ1-1, with D maybe TRBD1 (6 bases). This CDR3 contains 15 residues. In germline, CDR1 is MNHEY, CDR2 SVGAGI. Deletions cut 7 bases from V and 1 base from J, with 16 bases between. The CDR3 DNA reads as TGTGCCAGCAAGGATGAGGGGGTGAAGAACACTGAAGCTTTCTTT. Protein sequence: CASKDEGVKNTEAFF.

The chain recombines TRBV7-6 with TRBJ2-7; TRBD1 matches 9 bases. The CDR3 consists of 19 residues. V lost 1 base, J lost 0 bases, and 13 bases stayed unmatched. The germline gives CDR1 SGHVS, CDR2 FNYEAQ. The CDR3 DNA reads TGTGCCAGCAGCTTAGGGGAGGGACAGGGTTGGTTCGGCTCCTACGAGCAGTACTTC. It codes for CASSLGEGQGWFGSYEQYF. Drawing the rest from reference TRBV7-6 and TRBJ2-7, the complete variable domain is GAGVSQSPRYKVTKRGQDVALRCDPISGHVSLYWYRQALGQGPEFLTYFNYEAQQDKSGLPNDRFSAERPEGSISTLTIQRTEQRDSAMYRCASSLGEGQGWFGSYEQYFGPGTRLTVT.

This chain joins TRBV6-2 or TRBV6-3 and TRBJ1-5; maybe TRBD1 (6 bases). The V end lost 5 bases, the J end lost 3 bases, and 17 bases lay between the germline ends. From germline, CDR1 is MNHEY and CDR2 SVGEGT. The CDR3 sequence is 16 residues long. This chain's CDR3 is CASSRTELPSNQPQHF. CDR3 bases: TGTGCCAGCAGTCGGACAGAGCTACCATCCAATCAGCCCCAGCATTTT.

This sequence joins TRBV18 and TRBJ2-3; D is perhaps TRBD1 (5 bases). The CDR3 consists of 15 residues. Looked up from germline, CDR1 is KGHSH and CDR2 is LQKENI. The V end lost 3 bases, the J end lost 4 bases, and 14 bases lay between the germline ends. The CDR3 DNA reads as TGTGCCAGCTCACCCAGGGTCGGTGGGGCAGATACGCAGTATTTT. It yields the protein CASSPRVGGADTQYF.

The CDR3 sequence is CASTTGWSTDTQYF. In nucleotides, the CDR3 is TGTGCCAGCACCACGGGCTGGAGCACAGATACGCAGTATTTT. V gene TRBV7-2 combines with J gene TRBJ2-3; D ambiguous. The V end was cut by 7 bases, the J end by 0 bases, with 11 bases between. Germline CDR1 reads SGHTA; CDR2 reads FQGNSA. The CDR3 totals 14 residues.

The rearrangement links TRBV6-2 or TRBV6-3 to TRBJ2-2, with 11 positions matching TRBD2. The CDR3 loop spans 15 amino acids. V trimming: 4 bases; J trimming: 5 bases; junction bases outside the gene matches: 3. CDR1 and CDR2 from the germline V gene are MNHEY and SVGEGT. CDR3: CASSWSSGRTGELFF. DNA for the CDR3: TGTGCCAGCAGTTGGTCTAGCGGGAGGACCGGGGAGCTGTTTTTT.

The V gene is TRBV21-1, the J gene TRBJ1-2; TRBD1, the table's D call, was not compared with the DNA. TRBV21-1 is flagged as a pseudogene. The CDR3 contains 19 residues. This CDR3 is CASSEGDRTAITSNYGYTF. CDR3 sequence (DNA): TGTGCCAGCAGCGAGGGCGACCGGACAGCCATCACCTCTAACTATGGCTACACCTTC.

DNA of the CDR3: TGTGCCAGCAGTCGCACCGGGACAGGCTACGAGCAGTACTTC. The encoded protein is CASSRTGTGYEQYF. The J gene is TRBJ2-7, the V gene TRBV6-5; TRBD1 agrees at 8 bases. Germline-derived CDR1 and CDR2 are MNHEY and SVGAGI. This CDR3 comprises 14 residues. Trimming at V came to 5 bases and at J to 3 bases, leaving 6 bases not matched to a gene.

The chain uses TRBV28 and TRBJ2-5; 8 bases match TRBD2. The CDR3 covers 18 residues. Germline V lookup: CDR1 MDHEN, CDR2 SYDVKM. With V trimmed by 5 bases and J by 2 bases, 16 bases remained unmatched. This CDR3 reads CASSNNSGTWGRQETQYF. The DNA for the CDR3 is TGTGCCAGCAGTAATAATAGCGGGACTTGGGGAAGGCAAGAGACCCAGTACTTC.

The V call is TRBV5-1, the J call TRBJ1-1, with D unresolved. V was clipped by 0 bases and J by 0 bases, with 12 bases between them. The CDR3 loop spans 16 amino acids. Germline V gene lookup returns CDR1 SGHRS and CDR2 YFSETQ. CDR3 sequence reads: CASSLAGGLMNTEAFF. DNA for the CDR3: TGCGCCAGCAGCTTGGCCGGAGGGCTGATGAACACTGAAGCTTTCTTT.

The V gene is TRBV6-2 or TRBV6-3, the J gene TRBJ2-1; D call uncertain. Between the trimmed V and J ends, which lost 4 bases and 2 bases, there was a span of 15 bases. CDR3 length: 16 amino acids. From germline, CDR1 is MNHEY and CDR2 SVGEGT. This CDR3 is CASSSRLQLAYNEQFF. CDR3 DNA: TGTGCCAGCAGTTCTCGACTCCAATTGGCCTACAATGAGCAGTTCTTC.

CDR3 sequence: CASSLDPATGNEQFF. DNA for the CDR3: TGTGCCAGCAGCTTAGATCCCGCAACGGGGAATGAGCAGTTCTTC. The V gene is TRBV11-3, the J gene TRBJ2-1; possible D gene TRBD2, 5 bases. The V end was cut by 0 bases, the J end by 7 bases, with 13 bases between. The CDR3 runs 15 residues. Germline CDR1 reads SGHNT; CDR2 reads YENEEA.

The chain uses TRBV19 and TRBJ1-2; D unresolved. V was shortened by 0 bases and J by 1 base, with 6 bases between the two germline ends. The CDR3 has 14 residues. Germline CDR1 and CDR2: LNHDA and SQIVND (reference sequence). The CDR3 nucleotides read TGTGCCAGTAGTATAGAGACGGATAACTATGGCTACACCTTC. Translation gives CASSIETDNYGYTF.

This chain links TRBV10-3 with TRBJ2-1; no firm D call. Germline V gives CDR1 ENHRY, CDR2 SYGVKD. V was pared by 2 bases and J by 0 bases, with 14 bases between. The CDR3 loop spans 17 amino acids. The CDR3, as DNA: TGTGCCATCAGTGAGGGTAGAGGATCAAGCTCCTACAATGAGCAGTTCTTC. This gives the protein CAISEGRGSSSYNEQFF.

This chain uses TRBV14 with TRBJ1-6; D uncertain. Germline V lookup: CDR1 SGHDN, CDR2 FVKESK. The CDR3 totals 14 residues. V was clipped by 3 bases and J by 8 bases, with 11 bases between them. As DNA, the CDR3 is TGTGCCAGCAGCCAGGGGTCACAATATTCACCCCTCCACTTT. Its protein is CASSQGSQYSPLHF. The entire variable domain, with the rest obtained from reference TRBV14 and TRBJ1-6, is as follows: EAGVTQFPSHSVIEKGQTVTLRCDPISGHDNLYWYRRVMGKEIKFLLHFVKESKQDESGMPNNRFLAERTGGTYSTLKVQPAELEDSGVYFCASSQGSQYSPLHFGNGTRLTVT.

The table lists this clone with a count of one. The chain recombines TRBV20-1 with TRBJ2-7, with D uncertain. CDR1 DFQATT and CDR2 SNEGSKA come from the germline V gene (reference sequence). The ends were cut back, 6 bases at V and 7 bases at J, with 10 bases in the middle. There are 10 residues in the CDR3. DNA of the CDR3: TGCAGTGCAGACTTTCCGGAGCAGTACTTC. Its protein is CSADFPEQYF.

The gene calls are TRBV20-1 and TRBJ2-3; D is uncertain. This CDR3 is 11 amino acids long. Germline CDR1 and CDR2: DFQATT and SNEGSKA (reference sequence). In nucleotides, the CDR3 is TGCAGCGGCTGGAAGGGAGATACGCAGTATTTT. Translating it yields CSGWKGDTQYF.

This clone was counted a few times. Other DNA sequences from this sample encode an identical CDR3 as well. The chain employs TRBV5-6 and TRBJ1-1; no clear D. V lost 4 bases and J lost 4, with 11 bases in between. CDR1 is SGHDT, CDR2 YYEEEE, per germline. The CDR3 has 13 residues. The chain's CDR3 is CASSPASGTEAFF. CDR3 DNA sequence: TGTGCCAGCAGCCCGGCCTCGGGCACTGAAGCTTTCTTT.

This chain joins TRBV11-3 and TRBJ2-7; D possibly corresponds to TRBD2 (5 bases). Germline values: CDR1 SGHNT, CDR2 YENEEA. V lost 3 bases to trimming and J lost 6 bases, with 9 bases between them. CDR3 size: 12 residues. The CDR3 DNA follows: TGTGCCAGCAGCTTCGGAGGAAGCGAGCAGTACTTC. This codes for CASSFGGSEQYF.